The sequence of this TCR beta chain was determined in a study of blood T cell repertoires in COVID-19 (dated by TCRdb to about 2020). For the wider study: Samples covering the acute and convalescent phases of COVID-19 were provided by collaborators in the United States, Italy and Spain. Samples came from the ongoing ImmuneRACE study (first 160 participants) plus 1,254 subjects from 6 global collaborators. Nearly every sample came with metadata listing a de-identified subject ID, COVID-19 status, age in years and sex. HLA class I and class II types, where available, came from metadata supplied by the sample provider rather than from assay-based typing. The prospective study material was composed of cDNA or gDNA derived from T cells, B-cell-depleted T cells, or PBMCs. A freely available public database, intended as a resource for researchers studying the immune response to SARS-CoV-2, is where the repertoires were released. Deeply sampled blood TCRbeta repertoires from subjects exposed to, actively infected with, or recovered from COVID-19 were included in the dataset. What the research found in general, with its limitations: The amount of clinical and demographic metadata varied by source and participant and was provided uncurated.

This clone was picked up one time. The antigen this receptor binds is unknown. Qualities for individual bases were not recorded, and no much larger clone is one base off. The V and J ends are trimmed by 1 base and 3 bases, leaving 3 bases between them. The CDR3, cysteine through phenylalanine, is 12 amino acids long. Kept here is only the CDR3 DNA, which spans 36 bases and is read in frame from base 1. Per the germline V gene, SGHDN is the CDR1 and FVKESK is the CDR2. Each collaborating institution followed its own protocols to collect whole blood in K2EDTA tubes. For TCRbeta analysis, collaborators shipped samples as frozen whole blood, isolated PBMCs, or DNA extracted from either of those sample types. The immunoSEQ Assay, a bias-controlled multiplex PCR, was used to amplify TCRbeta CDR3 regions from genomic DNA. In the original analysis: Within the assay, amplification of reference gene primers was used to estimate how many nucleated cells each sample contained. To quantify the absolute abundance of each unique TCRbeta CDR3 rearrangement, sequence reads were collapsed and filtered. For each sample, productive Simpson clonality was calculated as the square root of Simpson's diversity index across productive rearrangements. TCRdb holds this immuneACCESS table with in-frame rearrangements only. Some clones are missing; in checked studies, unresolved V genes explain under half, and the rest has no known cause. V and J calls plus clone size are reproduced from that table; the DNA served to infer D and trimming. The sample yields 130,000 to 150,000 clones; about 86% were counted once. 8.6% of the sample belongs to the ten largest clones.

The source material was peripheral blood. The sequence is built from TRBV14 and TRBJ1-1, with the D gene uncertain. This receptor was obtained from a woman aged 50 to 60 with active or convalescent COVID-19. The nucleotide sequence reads TGTGCCAGCAGCCAAGCCTACACTGAAGCTTTCTTT. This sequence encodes CASSQAYTEAFF. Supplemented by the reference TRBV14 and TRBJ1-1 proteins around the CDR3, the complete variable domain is EAGVTQFPSHSVIEKGQTVTLRCDPISGHDNLYWYRRVMGKEIKFLLHFVKESKQDESGMPNNRFLAERTGGTYSTLKVQPAELEDSGVYFCASSQAYTEAFFGQGTRLTVV.